The entry that follows covers one TCR beta chain sequence. This clone's antigen is unknown. No quality values exist for individual bases; no much larger clone is one base distant. The V and J ends are trimmed by 8 bases and 5 bases, leaving 21 bases between them. From the cysteine through the phenylalanine, the CDR3 covers 15 amino acids. The CDR3 DNA has 45 bases and is translated from base 1. Taken from the germline V gene, the CDR1 and CDR2 loops are MDHEN and SYDVKM. These data belong to a study of cytomegalovirus exposure and HLA in healthy donors (dated by TCRdb to between 2016 and 2019). For the wider study: An earlier analysis of a few hundred of the donors reported about 280 Gb of sequence data and around 110 million unique TCR beta sequences obtained from some 200 million T cells. In an earlier analysis of about 590 of the donors, high-throughput TCR beta sequencing was used to judge whether each TCR beta V gene segment behaved as functional or pseudogenic. The study aimed to test whether cataloging public T cell receptors could reveal signatures of past pathogen exposure. Along with the approximately 670-subject first cohort, a separate validation cohort of over a hundred different subjects was used. Donor age, sex, ethnicity and CMV serostatus were collected together with the repertoire data. Of the 398 genotyped donors, 81% were placed in the genetic ancestry cluster associated with self-reported Caucasian donors. To predict cytomegalovirus infection status, the study brought together high-throughput TCR immunosequencing, statistical association of individual TCRs with disease status, and machine learning. In the later analysis, no new phenotypic data were used to find candidate immune exposures; instead, reliance was placed on TCR beta sequences and their occurrence across donors. Among roughly 400 genotyped donors of the cohort, an average of roughly 230,000 unique TCR beta nucleotide sequences was sequenced per donor, of which about 20% were non-productive. The T cell repertoires of 666 subjects were profiled by immunosequencing and related to cytomegalovirus serostatus. A handful of DR-DQ haplotypes were handled as single units for association and clustering because linkage in the cohort was strong. In a later genetic analysis, genome-wide SNP genotypes for about 60% of the 666 donors were used, and that subset was treated as a discovery cohort. The number of typed donors differed by locus: roughly 629-630 for A, B, C, DRB1 and DQB1; 522 for DQA1; approximately 600 for DPA1; and some 430 for DPB1. To study patterns of TCR occurrence, a later analysis re-analyzed previously published TCR beta repertoires from several hundred donors and added high-resolution HLA genotyping. All discovery cohort repertoires had been generated on a single sequencing platform. An early release covering about 600 HLA-typed donors comprised approximately 290 gigabases of sequencing data and roughly 86 million unique TCR sequences. HLA typing included class I and class II loci at four-digit resolution. Summary of the overall study and its limitations: In a later analysis, HLA-associated TCR beta chains were found to be more clonally expanded and to have lower generation probabilities than equally common non-associated chains. For the cohort, immune exposure information was limited to CMV serostatus. In an earlier analysis of some 540 of the donors, most TCR beta V segments appeared in productive rearrangements about 87% or about 30% of the time, broadly matching IMGT annotations. A further reported finding was that TCR beta sequences accurately predicted the HLA-A and HLA-B alleles for most subjects in the first cohort. Because HLA typing was missing for some donors at each locus, association tests included only the typed subset. In vitro tests confirmed that three of the cytomegalovirus-associated TCR beta chains recognize cytomegalovirus antigens. When HLA alleles, especially DR and DQ, strongly co-occurred, TCR associations were difficult to assign to individual alleles. Across donors, most TCR sequences were observed very rarely, whereas some public TCRs were present in many individuals. It was suggested by the authors that the approach could potentially be generalized to other disease states and immunological phenotypes. In a later analysis, most CMV-associated TCR beta chains were found to appear HLA-restricted, with HLA associations seemingly driven largely by CMV exposure. Some IMGT-functional V segments, including TRBV6-2 and TRBV6-3, could not be distinguished by the 87-base-pair reads and were therefore excluded. The earlier analysis of some 540 of the donors excluded approximately 17 rarely observed V segments, including chromosome 9 orphons, because counts were too low. Only TCR beta chains were sequenced in this cohort, and the absence of alpha or paired-chain data limited detectable features. According to a later genetic analysis, donors in an Asian-associated ancestry cluster had fewer N-insertions in productive TCRs than the approximately 630-donor mean. Sequencing depth was assumed to be roughly uniform across donors in the presence/absence analyses, though that assumption may not hold. Several of the top co-occurrence clusters appeared to be linked to parvovirus B19, influenza, CMV and Epstein-Barr virus, according to a later analysis. The study gave a list of under 200 TCR beta chains associated with cytomegalovirus. In a later genetic analysis, a missense DCLRE1C variant was associated with V-gene and J-gene trimming of TCR beta chains, and the association was replicated in an independent cohort. Linkage disequilibrium might explain the correlated functional status among segregating V segments, but an unknown experimental factor could not be excluded. A later analysis associated about 17,000 TCR beta sequences with specific HLA alleles at a false discovery rate of 0.05. A later analysis found that TCR association rates varied across HLA loci, with DRB1 alleles showing the most associated TCRs and HLA-C alleles the fewest. Cytomegalovirus status was reported to be diagnosed by the classifier with high specificity and sensitivity in both the original and validation cohorts. A group of highly shared sequence variants was considered likely to be a technical artifact of the sequencing pipeline.

Receptor libraries were prepared by the immunoSEQ multiplex PCR assay. For the multiplex PCR, a mixture combining 60 forward primers for TCR Vbeta segments and 13 reverse primers for TCR Jbeta segments was used. The CDR3 region of rearranged TCR beta genes was amplified from genomic DNA by a multiplex PCR assay. The amplified TCR beta libraries were sequenced on the Illumina HiSeq System as 87-base-pair reads. The paper's processing steps were these. A later analysis tallied 75 million to 85 million unique TCR beta chains across the 666 repertoires, and approximately 9.9 million of those chains were shared by two or more donors. To remove PCR and sequencing errors, raw reads were error-corrected and collapsed into unique sequences using a nearest-neighbor algorithm that merged closely related sequences. V, D and J gene segments were assigned by aligning CDR3 sequences to IMGT reference sequences. For a sequence to be retained, at least a six-nucleotide match to both a V gene segment and a J gene segment was required. A rearrangement was called productive if the CDR3 had no stop codons and remained in frame with V and J, and every other rearrangement was called non-productive. Following IMGT convention, CDR3 was defined as the stretch from the second conserved V-encoded cysteine to the conserved J-encoded phenylalanine. The earlier analysis of approximately 500 of the donors excluded sequences that lacked an unambiguous match to a single V gene segment. An earlier analysis of almost 600 of the donors classified V segments as functional when productive rearrangements were above 56.7% and as segregating when the standard deviation between donors was above 5%. A statistical classification framework was developed to diagnose cytomegalovirus status using the catalog of TCR beta chain sequences. V and J gene assignment, in a later analysis, came from comparing TCR nucleotide sequences with IMGT/GENE-DB human TR gene sequences. In a later analysis, CDR3 sequences and most-parsimonious VDJ recombination scenarios were assigned using the TCRdist pipeline. In a later analysis, each TCR beta chain was defined by its CDR3 amino acid sequence together with its V-gene family, and reads lacking a unique V-gene family were excluded. In a later analysis, some 600 highly shared, low-generation-probability nucleotide sequences were removed to address suspected cross-contamination and a sequencing artifact. In a later analysis, a clonal expansion index for each public chain was calculated from normalized within-repertoire ranks of inferred template counts. In a later analysis, generation probabilities were computed using a VDJ recombination model fitted to out-of-frame rearrangements, and the results were checked against IGoR. In a later analysis, hypergeometric tests were used to score TCR-TCR, TCR-HLA and TCR-CMV co-occurrence, with a repertoire-size bias correction applied to TCR pairs. In a later analysis, false discovery rates were estimated by permuting HLA or CMV assignments 20 times. In a later analysis, co-occurring TCRs were grouped using DBSCAN, and TCRdist sequence similarity was added for clustering within HLA-allele-positive subsets. Repertoires with fewer than 30,000 or more than 120,000 public chains, plus five repertoires with anomalous nucleotide sharing, were excluded from co-occurrence clustering. TCRdb holds this immuneACCESS table with in-frame rearrangements only. Some clones are missing; in checked studies, unresolved V genes explain under half, and the rest has no known cause. Clonal size and the V and J genes are those of that table, whereas D and trimming came from the DNA. Counted in this sample were about 160,000 clones; roughly four fifths of them appeared once. Jointly, the top ten make up around 11% of the sample.

In total, roughly 670 healthy bone marrow donors made up the cohort. All cohort members were sampled while nominally healthy, although unrecorded immune exposures were likely present. The donor tested CMV seropositive and was one of the 289 seropositive cohort members. A peripheral blood sample was collected from each donor, and TCR beta sequencing was performed on peripheral blood mononuclear cells. The Qiagen DNeasy Blood Extraction Kit was used to extract genomic DNA from the blood cell samples. The receptor comes from a man aged 50 to 59 in good health and CMV-seropositive. The chain is assembled from TRBV28 and TRBJ1-2, and perhaps TRBD1 as D gene, on 5 matching bases. Sequencing used PBMCs. The CDR3 in this case is CASGSSRVLAYGYTF. The nucleotides read TGTGCCAGCGGATCCTCCAGGGTCTTGGCTTATGGCTACACCTTC.